This T cell receptor (beta chain) emerged from a study of radiotherapy plus CTLA-4 blockade in lung cancer. The study, taken as a whole, reports: Clones derived from tumor TCRs expanded in blood after radiotherapy plus ipilimumab.

V was shortened by 0 bases and J by 2 bases, with 10 bases between the two germline ends. Germline values: CDR1 SGDLS, CDR2 YYNGEE. The CDR3 totals 15 residues. Using immunoSEQ multiplex PCR, the repertoire was profiled, and TCRdb retains in-frame clones only, with some absent. The sample lists some 73,000 clones, approximately 73% occurring once. Points on this clone: Its antigen is not known.

The chain links TRBV9 to TRBJ2-3; TRBD2 might be the D (5 bases). This TCR was recovered from a human donor with non-small cell lung cancer whose response to radiotherapy plus ipilimumab could not be evaluated. Source: peripheral blood, taken from a patient treated with radiotherapy plus ipilimumab. The CDR3 spells CASSVGSGYTDTQYF. The CDR3 nucleotides read TGTGCCAGCAGCGTAGGCAGCGGCTACACAGATACGCAGTATTTT.